The sequence of this T cell receptor beta chain was determined in a study of beta chain features in type 1 diabetes. Study details: Researchers looked at 107,917,701 sorted cells across all samples. Points from the study as a whole: cDNA-based sequencing might over-represent cells highly expressing TCR. Moderate yet significant TCRB CDR3 shortening was seen in Type 1 diabetes patients in all four CD4+ subsets.

Worth noting for this clone: Antigen specificity is unknown.

Naive, central memory, regulatory and stem cell-like memory cells within the CD4+ compartment were sorted using CD45RO/CCR7/CD25/CD127/CD95/CD27. All of the sorted populations showed purity greater than 98%. V gave up 0 bases and J gave up 16 bases, with 19 bases separating them. This CDR3 spans 14 amino acids. Looked up from germline, CDR1 is LGHNA and CDR2 is YNFKEQ. As every portion of the isolated RNA was reverse transcribed, the sequencing read expressed TCRB transcripts. Measured with immunoSEQ multiplex PCR; TCRdb has only the in-frame clones, and not every one. The sample yields about 270,000 clones, over 11% seen once.

The sequence derives from a man aged 30 to 39 with type 1 diabetes. V and J are TRBV4-2 and TRBJ1-5; D perhaps matches TRBD1 (5 bases). The sample taken for sequencing was naive CD4+ T cells from blood. The CDR3 DNA follows: TGTGCCAGCAGCCAAGATGACCTGACAGAACATCCACATTTT. It codes for CASSQDDLTEHPHF.